The 13 T cell receptor beta chains listed next were all sequenced from one sample in a study of T cells in Graves' hyperthyroidism and ophthalmopathy. RNA transcripts provided the source from which TCR beta CDR3 regions were amplified. An initial round of RT-PCR targeting the TCR CDR3 relied on the HTBI primer set. In TCRdb, the multiplex PCR reads were re-called with MiXCR into one record per CDR3 protein. There are hundreds of thousands of distinct CDR3 sequences in the sample; roughly 15% occur only once, and 3.5% to 4.5% lies in the top ten. Sequenced input: blood. These receptors all stem from a woman aged 40 to 50 with Graves' ophthalmopathy.

Ten or more counts support this clonotype. The chain couples TRBV6-1 to TRBJ2-5; tentative D call: TRBD2 (5 bases). This CDR3 comprises 12 residues. V was pared by 8 bases and J by 5 bases, with 12 bases between. The germline V gene has CDR1 MNHNS and CDR2 SASEGT. The CDR3 DNA is TGTGCCAGCGCCGGTACGGGGGAGACCCAGTACTTC. Amino acid sequence: CASAGTGETQYF.

The table lists this clonotype with many counts. This rearrangement joins TRBV6-2 or TRBV6-3 to TRBJ2-5, with TRBD1 identical over 8 bases. The V segment lost 5 bases and the J segment 1 base; nucleotides outside the gene matches: 3. Germline CDR1 and CDR2: MNHEY and SVGEGT. The CDR3 contains 14 residues. The CDR3 is CASSRGQVQETQYF. DNA of the CDR3: TGTGCCAGCAGTCGGGGACAGGTCCAAGAGACCCAGTACTTC.

The sample holds many counts of this clonotype. A read error may account for a junction end that differs from germline. The genes are TRBV7-9 and TRBJ2-7; D not certain. The CDR3 contains 11 residues. The V gene's germline CDR1 is SEHNR and CDR2 FQNEAQ (reference sequence). CDR3 DNA: TGTGCCAACAGCCTCCGGGACGAGCAGTACTTC. Translation gives CANSLRDEQYF.

This clonotype was counted many times. The genes are TRBV7-8 and TRBJ2-7; D is undetermined. CDR3 length equals 12 residues. Trimming pared 3 bases from V and 9 bases from J, leaving 12 bases between. CDR1 is SGHVS, CDR2 FQNEAQ, per germline. CDR3 sequence reads: CASSLGVSLQYF. The DNA of the CDR3 is TGTGCCAGCAGCTTGGGTGTTTCACTGCAGTACTTC. Together with reference TRBV7-8 and TRBJ2-7, the CDR3 gives the full variable domain: GAGVSQSPRYKVAKRGQDVALRCDPISGHVSLFWYQQALGQGPEFLTYFQNEAQLDKSGLPSDRFFAERPEGSVSTLKIQRTQQEDSAVYLCASSLGVSLQYFGPGTRLTVT.

This clonotype has ten or more counts. This sequence joins TRBV20-1 and TRBJ1-2, with a weak D call TRBD1 (6 bases). V lost 6 bases, J lost 0 bases, and 11 bases lay in between. The CDR3 runs 13 residues. Germline V gene data show CDR1 as DFQATT and CDR2 as SNEGSKA (reference sequence). The chain's CDR3 is CSAPGVANYGYTF. CDR3 DNA: TGCAGTGCCCCAGGGGTAGCTAACTATGGCTACACCTTC.

This clonotype was observed at least ten times. The junction and the germline gene differ at one end; a read error may be behind it. J is TRBJ2-5 and V is TRBV19, with TRBD2 identical over 9 bases. The CDR3 extends over 13 amino acids. Looked up from germline, CDR1 is LNHDA and CDR2 is SQIVND (reference sequence). CDR3 amino acids: CATRTSVQETQYF. The CDR3 DNA sequence: TGTGCCACTCGGACTAGCGTACAAGAGACCCAATACTTC.

Worth noting for this clonotype: A single base separates this from a much larger clone, so it may be a read error. The rearrangement links TRBV6-5 to TRBJ1-5; the D is unclear. Per the germline V gene, CDR1 is MNHEY and CDR2 is SVGAGI. CDR3 length: 15 amino acids. The CDR3 nucleotides read TGTGCCAGCAGTTACACGGGATATAGCAATCAGCACCAGCATTTT. It encodes CASSYTGYSNQHQHF.

This clonotype was recorded at least ten times. The chain has TRBV20-1 and TRBJ2-2, with TRBD2 matching over 10 bases. There are 15 residues in the CDR3. With 6 bases clipped from V and 5 bases from J, the junction kept 9 bases outside the gene matches. CDR1 and CDR2 (germline): DFQATT, SNEGSKA (reference sequence). This chain's CDR3 is CSAEREGPGTGELFF. CDR3 coding DNA: TGCAGTGCGGAGCGGGAGGGCCCCGGGACCGGGGAGCTGTTTTTT.

The rearrangement links TRBV6-5 to TRBJ2-7; the match to TRBD2 covers 7 bases. This CDR3 has 15 amino acids. The V segment lost 2 bases and the J segment 2 bases; nucleotides outside the gene matches: 6. Per the germline V gene, CDR1 is MNHEY and CDR2 is SVGAGI. The CDR3 bases are TGTGCCAGCAGTTACGGGAGGGCGGACACCTACGAGCAGTACTTC. Encoded protein: CASSYGRADTYEQYF.

V usage is TRBV14 and J usage is TRBJ1-2; D remains ambiguous. V was clipped by 1 base and J by 3 bases, with 6 bases between them. The germline V gene has CDR1 SGHDN and CDR2 FVKESK. This CDR3 has 13 residues. CDR3 nucleotide sequence: TGTGCCAGCAGCCAAGTTAACGACTATGGCTACACCTTC. Its translation is CASSQVNDYGYTF.

This clonotype occurred many times. The V and J genes are TRBV6-1 and TRBJ1-6; TRBD1 matches 8 bases. The CDR3 contains 14 residues. V was pared by 0 bases and J by 10 bases, with 2 bases of the junction left unmatched. Germline V gene data show CDR1 as MNHNS and CDR2 as SASEGT. The CDR3 DNA follows: TGTGCCAGCAGTGAAGCGGCAGGGGGCTCACCCCTCCACTTT. Encoded protein: CASSEAAGGSPLHF.

This clonotype showed up many times. The chain links TRBV6-5 to TRBJ2-5; 7 nucleotides line up with TRBD1. V gave up 0 bases and J gave up 5 bases; unmatched junction bases: 9. The germline V gene encodes CDR1 MNHEY and CDR2 SVGAGI. CDR3 length equals 16 residues. This chain's CDR3 is CASSYSVTGEMETQYF. The CDR3 nucleotides read TGTGCCAGCAGTTACTCGGTTACAGGGGAAATGGAGACCCAGTACTTC.

This clonotype was recorded at least ten times. V is TRBV27 and J is TRBJ2-7; 9 bases align to TRBD2. CDR1 is MNHEY, CDR2 SMNVEV, per germline (reference sequence). Trimming at V came to 0 bases and at J to 4 bases, leaving 4 bases not matched to a gene. The CDR3 loop spans 15 amino acids. The CDR3 DNA follows: TGTGCCAGCAGTTTATCGGGACTAGCCGATTACGAGCAGTACTTC. It is translated as CASSLSGLADYEQYF.